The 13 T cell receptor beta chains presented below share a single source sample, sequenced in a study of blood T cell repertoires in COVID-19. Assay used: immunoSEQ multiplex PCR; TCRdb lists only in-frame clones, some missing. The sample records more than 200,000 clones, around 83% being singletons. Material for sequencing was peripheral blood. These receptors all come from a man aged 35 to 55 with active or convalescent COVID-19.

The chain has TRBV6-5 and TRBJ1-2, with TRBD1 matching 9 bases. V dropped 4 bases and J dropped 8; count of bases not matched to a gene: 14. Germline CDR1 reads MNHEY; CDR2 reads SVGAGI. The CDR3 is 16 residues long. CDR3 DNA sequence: TGTGCCAGCAGTTCCGGGACAGGGCTTCAAACGGGGGGCTACACCTTC. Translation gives CASSSGTGLQTGGYTF.

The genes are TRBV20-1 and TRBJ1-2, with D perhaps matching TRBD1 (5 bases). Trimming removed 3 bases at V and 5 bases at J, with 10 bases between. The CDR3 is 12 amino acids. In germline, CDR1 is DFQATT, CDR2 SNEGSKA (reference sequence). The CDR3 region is CSASWGRYGYTF. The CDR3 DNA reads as TGCAGTGCTAGTTGGGGCCGGTATGGCTACACCTTC.

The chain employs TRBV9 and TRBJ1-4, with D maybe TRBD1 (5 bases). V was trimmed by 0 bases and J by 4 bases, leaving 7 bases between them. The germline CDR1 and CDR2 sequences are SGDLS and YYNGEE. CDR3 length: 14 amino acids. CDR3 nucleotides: TGTGCCAGCAGCGTAGGGGGACTTAATGAAAAACTGTTTTTT. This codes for CASSVGGLNEKLFF.

CDR3 bases: TGTGCCAGTAGTCCATTGACGGGACAGGGCTACGAGCAGTACTTC. This encodes CASSPLTGQGYEQYF. The chain has TRBV19 and TRBJ2-7, with TRBD1 identical over 9 bases. The germline V gene encodes CDR1 LNHDA and CDR2 SQIVND (reference sequence). This CDR3 contains 15 residues. J was trimmed by 3 bases and V by 5 bases; bases with no gene match: 8. Using reference TRBV19 and TRBJ2-7 for the parts outside the CDR3, the full variable domain is DGGITQSPKYLFRKEGQNVTLSCEQNLNHDAMYWYRQDPGQGLRLIYYSQIVNDFQKGDIAEGYSVSREKKESFPLTVTSAQKNPTAFYLCASSPLTGQGYEQYFGPGTRLTVT.

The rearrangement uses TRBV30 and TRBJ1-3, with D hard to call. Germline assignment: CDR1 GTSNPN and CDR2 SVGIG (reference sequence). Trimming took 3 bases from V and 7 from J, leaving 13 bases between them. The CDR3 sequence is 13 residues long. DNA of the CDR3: TGTGCCTGGAGCAGTGGACCGGGGAACACCATATATTTT. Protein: CAWSSGPGNTIYF.

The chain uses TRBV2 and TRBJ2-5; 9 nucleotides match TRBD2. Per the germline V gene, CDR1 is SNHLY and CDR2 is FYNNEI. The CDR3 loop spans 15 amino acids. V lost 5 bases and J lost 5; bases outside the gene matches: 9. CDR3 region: CASSLQAGGRETQYF. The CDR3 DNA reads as TGTGCCAGCAGTCTTCAAGCGGGAGGCAGGGAGACCCAGTACTTC. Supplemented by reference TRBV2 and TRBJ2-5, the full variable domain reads EPEVTQTPSHQVTQMGQEVILRCVPISNHLYFYWYRQILGQKVEFLVSFYNNEISEKSEIFDDQFSVERPDGSNFTLKIRSTKLEDSAMYFCASSLQAGGRETQYFGPGTRLLVL.

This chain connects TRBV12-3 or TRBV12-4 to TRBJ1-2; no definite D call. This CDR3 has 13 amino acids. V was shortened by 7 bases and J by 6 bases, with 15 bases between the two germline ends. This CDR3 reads CASTQFLVNGYTF. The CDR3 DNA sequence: TGTGCCAGCACCCAATTTTTAGTGAATGGCTACACCTTC.

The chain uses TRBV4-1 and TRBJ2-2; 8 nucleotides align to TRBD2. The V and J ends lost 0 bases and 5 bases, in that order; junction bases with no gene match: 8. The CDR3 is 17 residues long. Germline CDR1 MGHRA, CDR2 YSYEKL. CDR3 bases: TGCGCCAGCAGCCAAGATTGGCTAGCGGGCCGTACCGGGGAGCTGTTTTTT. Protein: CASSQDWLAGRTGELFF.

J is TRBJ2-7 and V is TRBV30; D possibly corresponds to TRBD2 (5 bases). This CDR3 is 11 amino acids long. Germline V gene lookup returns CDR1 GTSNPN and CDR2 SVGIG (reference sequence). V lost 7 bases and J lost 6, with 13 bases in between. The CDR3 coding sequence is TGTGCCTTAGAGCGGTCGGGCGAGCAGTACTTC. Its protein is CALERSGEQYF. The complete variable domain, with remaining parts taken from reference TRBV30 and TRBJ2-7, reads SQTIHQWPATLVQPVGSPLSLECTVEGTSNPNLYWYRQAAGRGLQLLFYSVGIGQISSEVPQNLSASRPQDRQFILSSKKLLLSDSGFYLCALERSGEQYFGPGTRLTVT.

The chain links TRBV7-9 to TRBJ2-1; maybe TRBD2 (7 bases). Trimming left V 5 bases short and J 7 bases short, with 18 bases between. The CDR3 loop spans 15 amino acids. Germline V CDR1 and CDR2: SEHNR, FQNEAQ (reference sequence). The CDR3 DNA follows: TGTGCCAGCAGCGAGGGGGGGACCCCTTGGAATGAGCAGTTCTTC. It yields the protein CASSEGGTPWNEQFF.

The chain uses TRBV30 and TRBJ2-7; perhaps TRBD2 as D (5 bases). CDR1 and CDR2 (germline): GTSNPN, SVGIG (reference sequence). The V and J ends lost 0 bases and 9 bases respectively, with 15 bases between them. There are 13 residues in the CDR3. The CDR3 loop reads CAWSVYLGEGQYF. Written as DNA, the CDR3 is TGTGCCTGGAGTGTTTATCTGGGCGAGGGGCAGTACTTC.

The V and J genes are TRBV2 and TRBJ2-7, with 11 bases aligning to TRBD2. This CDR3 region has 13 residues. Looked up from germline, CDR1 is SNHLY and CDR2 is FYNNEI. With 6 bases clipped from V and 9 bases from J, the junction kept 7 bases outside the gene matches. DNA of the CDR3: TGTGCCAGCAGCGAGACTAGCGGGACCGGGCAGTACTTC. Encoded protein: CASSETSGTGQYF.

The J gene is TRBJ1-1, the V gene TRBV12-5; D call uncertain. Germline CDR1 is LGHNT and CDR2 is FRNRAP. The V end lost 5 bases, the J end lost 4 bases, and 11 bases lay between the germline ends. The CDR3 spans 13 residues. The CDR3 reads CASGERVSTEAFF. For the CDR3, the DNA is TGTGCTAGTGGTGAACGGGTGAGCACTGAAGCTTTCTTT.